These T cell receptor beta chains were read from a single sample in a study of blood T cell repertoires in COVID-19. Only in-frame clones appear in the TCRdb table, and some are missing; sequencing was by immunoSEQ multiplex PCR. The repertoire has approximately 25,000 clones, about 92% of them found once; the top ten carry over 30%. Specimen: peripheral blood. These receptors were collected from a man in his sixties or seventies with active COVID-19. The CDR3 runs from the conserved cysteine through the conserved F or W. D genes are given only for firm matches. Clone size is stated in some rows and not others, as once, few, many or a class when expanded.

size	V	D	J	CDR3	DNA
NA	TRBV6-5	TRBD2	TRBJ2-5	CASSYRLAGVVAQYF	TGTGCCAGCAGTTACAGACTAGCGGGGGTCGTGGCCCAGTACTTC
NA	TRBV6-6	NA	TRBJ1-2	CASSYSTGNYGYTF	TGTGCCAGCAGTTACTCCACAGGGAACTATGGCTACACCTTC
NA	TRBV12-5	TRBD2	TRBJ2-1	CASGWQRGGLSYNEQFF	TGTGCTAGTGGTTGGCAGCGGGGGGGCCTCTCCTACAATGAGCAGTTCTTC
few	TRBV10-3	NA	TRBJ2-1	CAISESTSRHNEQFF	TGTGCCATCAGTGAGTCGACAAGCAGGCACAATGAGCAGTTCTTC
NA	TRBV27	NA	TRBJ2-7	CASRRTVSYEQYF	TGTGCCAGCAGGAGGACAGTCTCCTACGAGCAGTACTTC
NA	TRBV7-9	TRBD1	TRBJ1-6	CASSPGQGSPLHF	TGTGCCAGCAGCCCGGGACAGGGCTCACCCCTCCACTTT
once	TRBV5-1	TRBD2	TRBJ2-7	CASSSTTGGGPVYEQYF	TGCGCCAGCAGCTCGACGACTGGCGGGGGGCCGGTCTACGAGCAGTACTTC
NA	TRBV11-2	TRBD2	TRBJ2-1	CASSLGWSGGENEQFF	TGTGCCAGCAGCTTAGGTTGGAGCGGGGGGGAAAATGAGCAGTTCTTC
once	TRBV29-1	NA	TRBJ2-3	CSVGYSSTSTDTQYF	TGCAGCGTTGGTTATTCTAGTACTAGCACAGATACGCAGTATTTT
NA	TRBV11-3	TRBD1	TRBJ2-7	CASSTGVGYEQYF	TGTGCCAGCAGCACAGGGGTAGGCTACGAGCAGTACTTC
NA	TRBV5-6	NA	TRBJ1-6	CASSPKGYYNSPLHF	TGTGCCAGCAGTCCGAAGGGGTACTATAATTCACCCCTCCACTTT
NA	TRBV28	NA	TRBJ2-3	CASSGQGDTQYF	TGTGCCAGCAGTGGGCAGGGAGATACGCAGTATTTT
NA	TRBV9	TRBD2	TRBJ2-1	CASSVDVGAGGWNNEQFF	TGTGCCAGCAGCGTTGATGTCGGGGCGGGAGGGTGGAACAATGAGCAGTTCTTC
NA	TRBV4-2	NA	TRBJ1-1	CASSPVGQVGTEAFF	TGTGCCAGCAGCCCGGTCGGCCAGGTTGGAACTGAAGCTTTCTTT
NA	TRBV5-6	TRBD2	TRBJ2-1	CASSWGVASGARGEQFF	TGTGCCAGCAGCTGGGGGGTGGCTAGCGGGGCGAGGGGTGAGCAGTTCTTC
NA	TRBV19	TRBD1	TRBJ2-2	CASFDWGQGITGELFF	TGTGCCAGTTTCGACTGGGGACAGGGGATCACCGGGGAGCTGTTTTTT
NA	TRBV24-1	NA	TRBJ2-1	CATRPGGDYNEQFF	TGTGCCACCAGACCCGGGGGAGACTACAATGAGCAGTTCTTC
NA	TRBV12-3/TRBV12-4	NA	TRBJ1-5	CASSTGRGQPQHF	TGTGCCAGCAGTACAGGGAGGGGACAGCCCCAGCATTTT
NA	TRBV24-1	NA	TRBJ1-3	CATSDPGRGNTIYF	TGTGCCACCAGTGATCCGGGGAGGGGAAACACCATATATTTT
NA	TRBV4-2	TRBD2	TRBJ2-1	CASSPQRGGSYNEQFF	TGTGCCAGCAGCCCCCAGCGGGGGGGCTCCTACAATGAGCAGTTCTTC
NA	TRBV7-6	TRBD2	TRBJ2-1	CASSLARGLAGEQFF	TGTGCCAGCAGCTTAGCGAGAGGACTAGCGGGTGAGCAGTTCTTC
NA	TRBV4-2	TRBD1	TRBJ1-5	CASSQVLDRGPQPQHF	TGTGCCAGCAGCCAAGTTCTTGACAGGGGGCCTCAGCCCCAGCATTTT
NA	TRBV5-1	NA	TRBJ2-5	CASSLAGETQYF	TGCGCCAGCAGCTTGGCCGGAGAGACCCAGTACTTC
NA	TRBV3-1/TRBV3-2	NA	TRBJ1-5	CASSQRGESGQPQHF	TGTGCCAGCAGCCAACGCGGGGAAAGCGGTCAGCCCCAGCATTTT
NA	TRBV7-6	NA	TRBJ1-2	CASSSGRRGLNYGYTF	TGTGCCAGCAGCTCCGGTCGACGGGGGTTAAACTATGGCTACACCTTC
NA	TRBV29-1	NA	TRBJ2-5	CSVPGREETQYF	TGCAGCGTCCCCGGGCGGGAAGAGACCCAGTACTTC
NA	TRBV5-6	NA	TRBJ2-3	CASSSRQGTDTQYF	TGTGCCAGCAGCAGTCGACAAGGCACAGATACGCAGTATTTT
NA	TRBV7-2	TRBD2	TRBJ2-5	CASSLDGTSGLRAQYF	TGTGCCAGCAGCTTAGATGGGACTAGCGGCCTTAGGGCCCAGTACTTC
once	TRBV9	TRBD2	TRBJ2-3	CASSARRAGGDTQYF	TGTGCCAGCAGCGCCAGGCGGGCGGGAGGAGATACGCAGTATTTT
NA	TRBV18	NA	TRBJ1-4	CASSPPTGPREKLFF	TGTGCCAGCTCACCACCCACAGGACCGCGGGAAAAACTGTTTTTT
NA	TRBV30	TRBD1	TRBJ1-5	CAWSVRGRGQQPQHF	TGTGCCTGGAGTGTTCGGGGCAGGGGGCAGCAGCCCCAGCATTTT
NA	TRBV20-1	NA	TRBJ1-2	CSASSGKHNYGYTF	TGCAGTGCTAGTTCGGGGAAACACAACTATGGCTACACCTTC
once	TRBV6-2/TRBV6-3	NA	TRBJ2-3	CASSGHTPSTDTQYF	TGTGCCAGCAGTGGACATACTCCTAGCACAGATACGCAGTATTTT
NA	TRBV6-5	NA	TRBJ1-2	CASSYDSLFYGYTF	TGTGCCAGCAGTTACGACAGCCTGTTCTATGGCTACACCTTC
NA	TRBV7-3	NA	TRBJ2-6	CASSLSSGTLSGANVLTF	TGTGCCAGCAGCTTATCCTCAGGCACACTCTCTGGGGCCAACGTCCTGACTTTC
NA	TRBV4-1	NA	TRBJ1-5	CASSQAGGSPNQPQHF	TGCGCCAGCAGCCAAGCGGGAGGGAGCCCCAATCAGCCCCAGCATTTT
NA	TRBV30	TRBD1	TRBJ1-6	CAWSVRTGRNSPLHF	TGTGCCTGGAGTGTACGGACAGGGAGGAATTCACCCCTCCACTTT
NA	TRBV4-1	TRBD1	TRBJ2-7	CASSQGGTGQHDEQYF	TGCGCCAGCAGCCAAGGAGGGACGGGACAGCACGACGAGCAGTACTTC
NA	TRBV28	TRBD1	TRBJ2-5	CASSFGTGEETQYF	TGTGCCAGCAGTTTCGGGACAGGGGAAGAGACCCAGTACTTC
NA	TRBV10-1	NA	TRBJ2-6	CASSVAGADSGANVLTF	TGCGCCAGCAGTGTAGCAGGGGCCGACTCTGGGGCCAACGTCCTGACTTTC
NA	TRBV16	NA	TRBJ1-1	CASSRVGAGAEPMNTEAFF	TGTGCCAGCAGCCGGGTGGGGGCAGGTGCCGAACCTATGAACACTGAAGCTTTCTTT
once	TRBV19	NA	TRBJ2-7	CASTTDWQSNEQYF	TGTGCCAGTACCACAGATTGGCAATCCAACGAGCAGTACTTC
NA	TRBV18	NA	TRBJ2-6	CASSPEVMRANVLTF	TGTGCCAGCTCACCGGAGGTAATGCGGGCCAACGTCCTGACTTTC
NA	TRBV6-2/TRBV6-3	NA	TRBJ2-5	CASSYYSLQETQYF	TGTGCCAGCAGTTACTACAGCCTCCAAGAGACCCAGTACTTC